These T cell receptor beta chains were read from a single sample in a study of shared clonotypes between healthy human individuals. TCRdb's copy holds only in-frame clones and misses some; the assay was immunoSEQ multiplex PCR. Of some 1,400,000 clones in the sample, roughly 95% were seen once. Sequencing was done on a sample of naive CD4+ T cells sorted from blood. The receptors originated from a man younger than 45 in good health. Each CDR3 is given with its conserved first and last residue. Each record gives: D gene, V gene, J gene, clone size, CDR3 DNA, CDR3 protein. A D gene is named only where the DNA matches it firmly. Not all rows give a size; the values are once, few, many and, for expanded clones, a class.

d_gene: NA; v_gene: TRBV18; j_gene: TRBJ2-5; abundance: NA; CDR3nt: TGTGCCAGCTCACCCCAGGGGACCGCGGGGCCGGGAGAGACCCAGTACTTC; CDR3aa: CASSPQGTAGPGETQYF
d_gene: TRBD2; v_gene: TRBV7-3; j_gene: TRBJ2-1; abundance: once; CDR3nt: TGTGCCAGCAGCTTAACCGGGACTAGCGGGAGGGCCAGCTACAATGAGCAGTTCTTC; CDR3aa: CASSLTGTSGRASYNEQFF
d_gene: NA; v_gene: TRBV28; j_gene: TRBJ2-7; abundance: NA; CDR3nt: TGTGCCAGCAGGGGCGGGGCCACCTACGAGCAGTACTTC; CDR3aa: CASRGGATYEQYF
d_gene: NA; v_gene: TRBV5-1; j_gene: TRBJ2-1; abundance: NA; CDR3nt: TGCGCCAGCAGCTTGCCCCGAGTTGGGGTGGATGAGCAGTTCTTC; CDR3aa: CASSLPRVGVDEQFF
d_gene: NA; v_gene: TRBV7-3; j_gene: TRBJ2-2; abundance: NA; CDR3nt: TGTGCCAGCAGAGCAACAGCGAACACCGGGGAGCTGTTTTTT; CDR3aa: CASRATANTGELFF
d_gene: TRBD2; v_gene: TRBV5-1; j_gene: TRBJ2-1; abundance: once; CDR3nt: TGCGCCAGCAGCGCACCGGGACTAGCGGTCAATGAGCAGTTCTTC; CDR3aa: CASSAPGLAVNEQFF
d_gene: NA; v_gene: TRBV28; j_gene: TRBJ1-2; abundance: NA; CDR3nt: TGTGCCAGCAGGGCCGGGGGTAACGTGGGGATAACGGGCGGCTACACCTTC; CDR3aa: CASRAGGNVGITGGYTF
d_gene: NA; v_gene: TRBV5-8; j_gene: TRBJ2-7; abundance: NA; CDR3nt: TGTGCCAGCAGCGCCGGGTCGGGCAGGGCCTACGAGCAGTACTTC; CDR3aa: CASSAGSGRAYEQYF
d_gene: NA; v_gene: TRBV19; j_gene: TRBJ1-2; abundance: NA; CDR3nt: TGTGCCAGTCGCCGGGACGGTGGAAACTATGGCTACACCTTC; CDR3aa: CASRRDGGNYGYTF
d_gene: NA; v_gene: TRBV5-6; j_gene: TRBJ1-4; abundance: NA; CDR3nt: TGTGCCAGCAGCTTACTGGACCGGCAGCCTAATGAAAAACTGTTTTTT; CDR3aa: CASSLLDRQPNEKLFF
d_gene: NA; v_gene: TRBV6-1; j_gene: TRBJ2-3; abundance: NA; CDR3nt: TGTGCCAGCAGTCCCGAGACCGGTGGGGCCGCCAATTTT; CDR3aa: CASSPETGGAANF
d_gene: NA; v_gene: TRBV7-6; j_gene: TRBJ2-3; abundance: few; CDR3nt: TGTGCCAGCAGCCGATCAGATACGCAGTATTTT; CDR3aa: CASSRSDTQYF
d_gene: NA; v_gene: TRBV28; j_gene: TRBJ2-7; abundance: NA; CDR3nt: TGTGCCAGCGGGGGGAACAGGATATCCTACGAGCAGTACTTC; CDR3aa: CASGGNRISYEQYF
d_gene: NA; v_gene: TRBV2; j_gene: TRBJ2-3; abundance: NA; CDR3nt: TGTGCCAGCAGTGAACCCCCAGATACGCAGTATTTT; CDR3aa: CASSEPPDTQYF
d_gene: NA; v_gene: TRBV5-4; j_gene: TRBJ1-1; abundance: NA; CDR3nt: TGTGCCAGCAGAGGGAGGAACACTGAAGCTTTCTTT; CDR3aa: CASRGRNTEAFF
d_gene: TRBD2; v_gene: TRBV10-3; j_gene: TRBJ2-2; abundance: NA; CDR3nt: TGTGCCACATACTCGACTAGCGAAAGCACCGGGGAGCTGTTTTTT; CDR3aa: CATYSTSESTGELFF
d_gene: TRBD1; v_gene: TRBV5-4; j_gene: TRBJ1-1; abundance: NA; CDR3nt: TGTGCCAGCAGCCAGGGGACAGGGAGGTACCTGAACACTGAGGCTTTCTTT; CDR3aa: CASSQGTGRYLNTEAFF
d_gene: NA; v_gene: TRBV7-9; j_gene: TRBJ1-1; abundance: NA; CDR3nt: TGTGCCAGCAGCTACTCAGGGACGGGGAACACTGAAGCTTTCTTT; CDR3aa: CASSYSGTGNTEAFF
d_gene: TRBD2; v_gene: TRBV7-2; j_gene: TRBJ2-7; abundance: NA; CDR3nt: TGTGCCAGCAGCTTAACGCTAGCGGGGCCGTACGAGCAGTACTTC; CDR3aa: CASSLTLAGPYEQYF
d_gene: TRBD1; v_gene: TRBV28; j_gene: TRBJ1-4; abundance: once; CDR3nt: TGTGCCAGCAGTGAAGGCCGGACAGGGAATGAAAAACTGTTTTTT; CDR3aa: CASSEGRTGNEKLFF
d_gene: NA; v_gene: TRBV29-1; j_gene: TRBJ2-2; abundance: NA; CDR3nt: TGCAGCGTTTCGTTAGGCTCCGGGAGAACCGGGGAGCTGTTTTTT; CDR3aa: CSVSLGSGRTGELFF
d_gene: TRBD2; v_gene: TRBV15; j_gene: TRBJ2-5; abundance: NA; CDR3nt: TGTGCCACCAGCAGAGTCGGGACTAGCGGGAGGGCCCAAGAGACCCAGTACTTC; CDR3aa: CATSRVGTSGRAQETQYF
d_gene: NA; v_gene: TRBV29-1; j_gene: TRBJ1-1; abundance: NA; CDR3nt: TGCAGCGTGACGTTTAGACAGGCCGGGACTGAAGCTTTCTTT; CDR3aa: CSVTFRQAGTEAFF
d_gene: NA; v_gene: TRBV6-5; j_gene: TRBJ2-7; abundance: NA; CDR3nt: TGTGCCAGCAGTTACTCAACAGGTGACACCTACGAGCAGTACTTC; CDR3aa: CASSYSTGDTYEQYF
d_gene: NA; v_gene: TRBV9; j_gene: TRBJ2-5; abundance: NA; CDR3nt: TGTGCCAGCAGCGTAGTAGCGAACACTGGCTCGACCCAGTACTTC; CDR3aa: CASSVVANTGSTQYF
d_gene: TRBD1; v_gene: TRBV6-5; j_gene: TRBJ1-2; abundance: NA; CDR3nt: TGTGCCAGCAGCACGGACAGGTTCTATGGCTACACCTTC; CDR3aa: CASSTDRFYGYTF
d_gene: TRBD1; v_gene: TRBV6-8; j_gene: TRBJ2-5; abundance: NA; CDR3nt: TGTGCCAGCAGCGACAGGGGCAAAGAGACCCAGTACTTC; CDR3aa: CASSDRGKETQYF
d_gene: TRBD2; v_gene: TRBV27; j_gene: TRBJ2-7; abundance: NA; CDR3nt: TGTGCCAGCCGGGCGCTAGCGGGAGGATACGAGCAGTACTTC; CDR3aa: CASRALAGGYEQYF
d_gene: NA; v_gene: TRBV2; j_gene: TRBJ2-7; abundance: NA; CDR3nt: TGTGCCGGACTAGGACAGTACGAGCAGTACTTC; CDR3aa: CAGLGQYEQYF